This TCR beta chain emerged from a study of technical replicates of blood from a handful of donors. The CDR3 is 15 residues long. The V gene lost 2 bases and the J gene lost 2 bases, with 13 bases spanning the gap. CDR1 and CDR2 from the germline V gene are GTSNPN and SVGIG (reference sequence). Measured with immunoSEQ multiplex PCR; TCRdb has only the in-frame clones, and not every one. The sample records over 65,000 clones, about 93% being singletons. The chain recombines TRBV30 with TRBJ2-1; possibly TRBD1 for D (5 bases). Sample: T cells isolated from PBMCs. The source of this sequence is a human donor in good health. In nucleotides, the CDR3 is TGTGCCTGGAGTACCACGACAGAACCCTACAATGAGCAGTTCTTC. This encodes CAWSTTTEPYNEQFF.